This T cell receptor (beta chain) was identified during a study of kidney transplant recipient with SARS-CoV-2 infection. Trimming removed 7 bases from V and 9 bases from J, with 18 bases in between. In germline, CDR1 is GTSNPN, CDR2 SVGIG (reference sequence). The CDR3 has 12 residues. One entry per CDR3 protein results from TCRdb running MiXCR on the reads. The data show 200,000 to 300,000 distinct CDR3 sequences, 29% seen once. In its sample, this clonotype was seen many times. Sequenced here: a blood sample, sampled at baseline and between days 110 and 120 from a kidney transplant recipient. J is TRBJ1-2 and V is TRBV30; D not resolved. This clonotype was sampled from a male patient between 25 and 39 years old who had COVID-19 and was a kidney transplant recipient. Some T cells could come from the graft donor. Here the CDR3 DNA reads TGTGCCTCAGACGAAGACGGCAGTTGCTACACCTTC. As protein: CASDEDGSCYTF.